The 5 T cell receptor beta chains presented below share a single source sample, sequenced in a study of control samples from healthy donors and cancer patients (TCRdb year 2020). Libraries came from the immunoSEQ multiplex PCR assay. Sourced from immuneACCESS, this table was stored by TCRdb with only in-frame sequences that have V and J called. A share of the clones is absent; for the studies checked, an unresolved V gene accounts for under half, and the remainder has no known explanation. The sample contains around 110,000 clones, about 88% of them found a single time. 2% to 2.5% of the sample is taken by the ten largest. Sequencing used blood. Receptor source: a woman in her 70s in good health.

This clone turned up a few times. The chain recombines TRBV20-1 with TRBJ2-6; D unresolved. CDR3 length: 17 residues. V lost 3 bases and J lost 0, with 15 bases in between. CDR1 is DFQATT and CDR2 is SNEGSKA in the germline V gene (reference sequence). This CDR3 reads CSASQQIAVSGANVLTF. The CDR3 bases are TGCAGTGCTAGTCAACAGATTGCGGTCTCTGGGGCCAACGTCCTGACTTTC.

In this sample, this clone turned up once. The chain joins TRBV6-2 or TRBV6-3 to TRBJ2-3; TRBD1 might be the D (6 bases). This CDR3 comprises 12 residues. Germline V lookup: CDR1 MNHEY, CDR2 SVGEGT. Trimming stripped 6 bases from V and 6 bases from J, with 10 bases between. This CDR3 reads CASSLGQDTQYF. The CDR3 DNA is TGTGCCAGCAGCCTCGGACAGGATACGCAGTATTTT.

The V call is TRBV19, the J call TRBJ1-5; D remains unclear. Germline V gene data show CDR1 as LNHDA and CDR2 as SQIVND (reference sequence). The CDR3 totals 16 residues. V was shortened by 7 bases and J by 3 bases, with 19 bases between the two germline ends. This CDR3 is CASTLAAVAPNQPQHF. For the CDR3, the DNA is TGTGCCAGTACCCTGGCGGCCGTTGCCCCCAATCAGCCCCAGCATTTT.

Note on this clone: The junction departs from the called germline gene at one end, perhaps through a read error. CDR3 nucleotide sequence: TGTGTCAGCAGCCCTCGGGACAGCTCCTATAATTCACCCCTCCACTTT. It translates to CVSSPRDSSYNSPLHF. This rearrangement joins TRBV16 to TRBJ1-6; 7 nucleotides agree with TRBD1. Germline V gene sequence: CDR1 KGHSY, CDR2 FQNENV. The CDR3 is 16 residues long.

This chain links TRBV25-1 with TRBJ1-5; TRBD1 might be the D (5 bases). The CDR3 has 15 residues. V gave up 5 bases and J gave up 6 bases, with 17 bases separating them. Germline values: CDR1 MGHDK, CDR2 SYGVNS. The CDR3 sequence is CASSSWGDGGQPQHF. The DNA for the CDR3 is TGTGCCAGCAGTTCCTGGGGGGACGGCGGTCAGCCCCAGCATTTT.